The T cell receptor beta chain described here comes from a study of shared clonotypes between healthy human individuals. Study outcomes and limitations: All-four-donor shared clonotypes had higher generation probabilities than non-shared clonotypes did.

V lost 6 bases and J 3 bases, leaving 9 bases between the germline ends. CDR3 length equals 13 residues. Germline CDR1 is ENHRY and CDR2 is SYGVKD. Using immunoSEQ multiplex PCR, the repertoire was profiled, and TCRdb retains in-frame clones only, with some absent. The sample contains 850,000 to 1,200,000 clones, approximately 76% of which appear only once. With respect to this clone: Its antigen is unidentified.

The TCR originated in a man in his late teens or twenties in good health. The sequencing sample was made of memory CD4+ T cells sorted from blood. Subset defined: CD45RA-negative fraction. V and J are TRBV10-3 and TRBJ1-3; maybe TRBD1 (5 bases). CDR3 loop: CAIRQGDGNTIYF. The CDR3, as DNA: TGTGCCATCAGGCAGGGTGATGGAAACACCATATATTTT.